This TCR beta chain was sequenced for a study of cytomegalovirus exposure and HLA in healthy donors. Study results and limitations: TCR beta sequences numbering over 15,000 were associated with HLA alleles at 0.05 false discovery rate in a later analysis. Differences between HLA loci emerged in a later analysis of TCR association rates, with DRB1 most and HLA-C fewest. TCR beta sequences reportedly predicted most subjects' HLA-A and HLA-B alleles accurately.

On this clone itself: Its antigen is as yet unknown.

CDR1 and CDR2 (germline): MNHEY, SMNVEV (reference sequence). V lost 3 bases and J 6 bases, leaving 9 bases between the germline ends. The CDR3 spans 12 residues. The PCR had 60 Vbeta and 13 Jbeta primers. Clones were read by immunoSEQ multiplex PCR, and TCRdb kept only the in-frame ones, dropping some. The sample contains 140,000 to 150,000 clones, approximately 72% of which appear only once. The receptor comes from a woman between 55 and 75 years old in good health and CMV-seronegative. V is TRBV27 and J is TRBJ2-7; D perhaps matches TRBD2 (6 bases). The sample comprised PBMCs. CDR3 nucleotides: TGTGCCAGCAGTTTCCGGGGGAGCGAGCAGTACTTC. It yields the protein CASSFRGSEQYF.